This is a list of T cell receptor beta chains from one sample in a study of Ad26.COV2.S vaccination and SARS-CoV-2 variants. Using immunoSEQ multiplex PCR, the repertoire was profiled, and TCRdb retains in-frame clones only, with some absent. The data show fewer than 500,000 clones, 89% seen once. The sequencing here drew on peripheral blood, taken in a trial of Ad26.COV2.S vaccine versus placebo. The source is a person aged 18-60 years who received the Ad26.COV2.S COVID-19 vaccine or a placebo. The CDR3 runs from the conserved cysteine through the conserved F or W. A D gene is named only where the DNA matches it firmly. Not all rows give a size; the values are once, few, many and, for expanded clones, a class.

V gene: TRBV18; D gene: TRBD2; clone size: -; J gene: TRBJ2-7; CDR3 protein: CASSPRAGARPYEQYF; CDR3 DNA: TGTGCCAGCTCACCCCGAGCGGGGGCCCGACCCTACGAGCAGTACTTC
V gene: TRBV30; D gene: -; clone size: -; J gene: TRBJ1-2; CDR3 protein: CAWSVDHAGYGYTF; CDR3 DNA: TGTGCCTGGAGTGTAGATCACGCGGGCTATGGCTACACCTTC
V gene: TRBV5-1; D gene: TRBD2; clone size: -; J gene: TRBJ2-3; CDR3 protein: CASSTSGASTDTQYF; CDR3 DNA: TGCGCCAGCAGCACTAGCGGAGCTAGCACAGATACGCAGTATTTT
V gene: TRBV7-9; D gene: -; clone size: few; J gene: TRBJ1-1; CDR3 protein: CASSPDSVSAFF; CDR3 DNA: TGTGCCAGCAGCCCGGACAGCGTGTCGGCTTTCTTT
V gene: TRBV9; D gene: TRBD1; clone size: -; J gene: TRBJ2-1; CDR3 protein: CASSVQDRAYNEQFF; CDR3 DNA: TGTGCCAGCAGCGTGCAGGACAGGGCCTACAATGAGCAGTTCTTC
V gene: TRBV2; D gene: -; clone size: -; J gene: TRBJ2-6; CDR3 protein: CASSERRQIRPGANVLTF; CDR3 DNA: TGTGCCAGCAGCGAAAGGCGACAGATACGACCCGGGGCCAACGTCCTGACTTTC
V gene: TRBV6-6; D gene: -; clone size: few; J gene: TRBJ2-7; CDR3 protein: CASSYVGGSSYEQYF; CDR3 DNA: TGTGCCAGCAGTTACGTAGGGGGAAGCTCCTACGAGCAGTACTTC
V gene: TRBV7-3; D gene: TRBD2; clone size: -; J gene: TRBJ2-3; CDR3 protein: CASSSGTSGTTQYF; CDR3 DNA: TGTGCCAGCAGCTCCGGGACTAGCGGGACTACGCAGTATTTT
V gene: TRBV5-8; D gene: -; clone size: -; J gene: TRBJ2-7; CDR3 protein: CASSPARFSEQYF; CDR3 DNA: TGTGCCAGCAGTCCGGCCCGGTTTTCCGAGCAGTACTTC
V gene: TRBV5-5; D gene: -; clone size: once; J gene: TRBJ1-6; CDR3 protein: CASSPVLFGGSGSPLHF; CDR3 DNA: TGTGCCAGCAGCCCCGTTTTGTTCGGGGGGTCCGGTTCACCCCTCCACTTT
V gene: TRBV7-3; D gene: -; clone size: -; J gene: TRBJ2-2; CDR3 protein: CASTPGTAGSGELFF; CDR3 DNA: TGTGCCAGCACACCTGGGACGGCCGGGTCCGGGGAGCTGTTTTTT
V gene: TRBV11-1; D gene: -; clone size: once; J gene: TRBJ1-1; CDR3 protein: CASSYRRGSTEAFF; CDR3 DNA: TGTGCCAGCAGCTACCGACGGGGGAGTACTGAAGCTTTCTTT
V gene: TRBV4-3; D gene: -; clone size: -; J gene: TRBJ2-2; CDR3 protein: CASEQERVAGELFF; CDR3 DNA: TGCGCCAGTGAACAGGAGAGGGTCGCCGGGGAGCTGTTTTTT
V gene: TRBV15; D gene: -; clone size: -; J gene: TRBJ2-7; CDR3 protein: CATSRSPRSRDNYEQYF; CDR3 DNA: TGTGCCACCAGCAGGTCGCCACGATCCCGGGACAACTACGAGCAGTACTTC
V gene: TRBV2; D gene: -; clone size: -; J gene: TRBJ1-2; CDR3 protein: CARGSGAYGYTF; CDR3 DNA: TGTGCCAGAGGGTCAGGGGCGTATGGCTACACCTTC
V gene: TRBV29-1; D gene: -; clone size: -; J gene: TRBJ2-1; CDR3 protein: CSVEDDGQGYNEQFF; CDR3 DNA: TGCAGCGTTGAAGATGACGGTCAAGGCTACAATGAGCAGTTCTTC
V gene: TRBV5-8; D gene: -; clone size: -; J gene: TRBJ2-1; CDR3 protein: CASPNIFDSSSYNEQFF; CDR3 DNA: TGTGCCAGCCCGAACATCTTCGACAGTAGCTCCTACAATGAGCAGTTCTTC
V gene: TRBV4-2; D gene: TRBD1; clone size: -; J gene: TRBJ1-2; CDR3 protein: CASAGQYYGYTF; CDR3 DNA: TGTGCCAGCGCGGGACAGTACTATGGCTACACCTTC
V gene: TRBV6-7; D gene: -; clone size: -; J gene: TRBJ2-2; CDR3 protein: CASSYSNDTGELFF; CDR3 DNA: TGTGCCAGCAGTTACTCGAACGACACCGGGGAGCTGTTTTTT
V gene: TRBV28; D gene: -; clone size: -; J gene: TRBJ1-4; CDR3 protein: CASSLGGTWEKLFF; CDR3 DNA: TGTGCCAGCAGCCTGGGGGGAACATGGGAAAAACTGTTTTTT
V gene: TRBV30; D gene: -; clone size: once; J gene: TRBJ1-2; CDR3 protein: CAWSVPGTNFRYTF; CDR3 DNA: TGTGCCTGGAGTGTACCGGGCACCAACTTTCGCTACACCTTC
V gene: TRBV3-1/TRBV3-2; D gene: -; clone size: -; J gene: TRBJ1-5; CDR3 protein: CASSQGEGAGNQPQHF; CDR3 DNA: TGTGCCAGCAGCCAAGGGGAAGGGGCGGGGAATCAGCCCCAGCATTTT
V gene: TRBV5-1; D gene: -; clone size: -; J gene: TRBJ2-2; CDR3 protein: CASSFYRAGGELFF; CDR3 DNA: TGCGCCAGCAGCTTTTACAGGGCCGGCGGGGAGCTGTTTTTT
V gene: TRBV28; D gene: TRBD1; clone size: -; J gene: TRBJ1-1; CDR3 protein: CASSLEGARAFF; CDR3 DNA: TGTGCCAGCAGTTTGGAGGGGGCTCGAGCTTTCTTT
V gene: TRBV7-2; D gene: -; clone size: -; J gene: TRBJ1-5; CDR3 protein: CASSLDPGRENQPQHF; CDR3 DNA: TGTGCCAGCAGCTTAGACCCGGGGAGGGAAAATCAGCCCCAGCATTTT
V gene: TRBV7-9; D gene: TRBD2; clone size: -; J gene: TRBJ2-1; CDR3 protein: CATLLAGLEQFF; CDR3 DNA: TGTGCCACTCTGCTAGCGGGTCTTGAGCAGTTCTTC
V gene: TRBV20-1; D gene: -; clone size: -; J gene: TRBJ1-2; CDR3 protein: CSARIGGGYTF; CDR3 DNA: TGCAGTGCTAGAATCGGCGGTGGCTACACCTTC
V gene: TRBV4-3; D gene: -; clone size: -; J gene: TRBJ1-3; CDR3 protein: CASSHIRTSGNTIYF; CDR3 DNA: TGCGCCAGCAGTCACATCCGGACGTCTGGAAACACCATATATTTT
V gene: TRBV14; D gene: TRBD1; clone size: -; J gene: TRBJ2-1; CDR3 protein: CASSQRTVGTGSYNEQFF; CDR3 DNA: TGTGCCAGCAGCCAAAGGACGGTTGGGACAGGGTCCTACAATGAGCAGTTCTTC
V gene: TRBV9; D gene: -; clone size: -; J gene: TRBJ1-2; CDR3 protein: CASSVSLTRYGYTF; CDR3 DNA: TGTGCCAGCAGTGTATCTTTGACTCGATATGGCTACACCTTC
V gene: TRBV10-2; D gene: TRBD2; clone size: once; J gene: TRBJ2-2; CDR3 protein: CASRGTGTSGRSVELFF; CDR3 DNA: TGCGCCAGCAGAGGTACCGGGACTAGCGGGAGGAGTGTGGAGCTGTTTTTT
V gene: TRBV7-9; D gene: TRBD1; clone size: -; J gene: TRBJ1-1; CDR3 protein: CASSLLGTVNTEAFF; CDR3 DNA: TGTGCCAGCAGCTTACTCGGGACAGTGAACACTGAAGCTTTCTTT
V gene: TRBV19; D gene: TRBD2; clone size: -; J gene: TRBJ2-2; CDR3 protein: CASSIRLNRGGAGELFF; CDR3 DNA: TGTGCCAGTAGTATACGGTTGAACCGGGGGGGAGCCGGGGAGCTGTTTTTT
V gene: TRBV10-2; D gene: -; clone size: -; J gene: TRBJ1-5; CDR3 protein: CASSEPGRVNQPQHF; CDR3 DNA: TGCGCCAGCAGTGAGCCCGGGAGGGTCAATCAGCCCCAGCATTTT
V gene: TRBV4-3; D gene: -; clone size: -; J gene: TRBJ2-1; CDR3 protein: CASSQETRSNNEQFF; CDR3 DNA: TGCGCCAGCAGCCAAGAGACGCGGTCAAACAATGAGCAGTTCTTC
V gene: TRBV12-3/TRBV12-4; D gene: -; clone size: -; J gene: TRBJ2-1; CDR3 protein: CASCGATPRQFF; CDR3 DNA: TGTGCCAGCTGCGGGGCGACTCCGCGGCAGTTCTTC
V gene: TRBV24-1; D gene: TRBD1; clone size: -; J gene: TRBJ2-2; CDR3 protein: CATSGFEGARGTGELFF; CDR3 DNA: TGTGCCACCAGTGGCTTCGAGGGGGCGAGGGGCACCGGGGAGCTGTTTTTT
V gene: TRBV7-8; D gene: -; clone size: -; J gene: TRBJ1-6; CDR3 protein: CASSPEQGISPLHF; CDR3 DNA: TGTGCCAGCAGCCCTGAGCAGGGAATTTCACCCCTCCACTTT
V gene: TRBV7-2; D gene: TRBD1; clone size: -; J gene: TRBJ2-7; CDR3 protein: CASSSNRGAYEQYF; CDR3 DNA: TGTGCCAGCAGCTCGAACAGGGGGGCCTACGAGCAGTACTTC
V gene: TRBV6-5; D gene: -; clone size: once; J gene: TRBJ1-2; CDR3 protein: CASSWDGARGYTF; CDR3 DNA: TGTGCCAGCAGTTGGGACGGAGCTCGTGGCTACACCTTC
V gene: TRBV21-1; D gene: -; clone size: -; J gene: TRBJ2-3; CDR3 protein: CASSRDSPLRKQYF; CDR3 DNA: TGTGCCAGCAGCCGGGACTCCCCACTTCGGAAGCAGTATTTT
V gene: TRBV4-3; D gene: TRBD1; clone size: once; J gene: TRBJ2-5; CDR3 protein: CASSQETGEETQYF; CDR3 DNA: TGCGCCAGCAGCCAAGAGACAGGGGAAGAGACCCAGTACTTC
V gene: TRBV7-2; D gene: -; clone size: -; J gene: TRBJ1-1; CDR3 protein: CASSLARGWSTEAFF; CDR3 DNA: TGTGCCAGCAGCTTAGCTCGGGGTTGGAGCACTGAAGCTTTCTTT
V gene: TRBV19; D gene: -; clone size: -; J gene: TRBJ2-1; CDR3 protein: CASSIYWDSNYNEQFF; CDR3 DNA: TGTGCCAGTAGTATTTACTGGGACTCCAACTACAATGAGCAGTTCTTC
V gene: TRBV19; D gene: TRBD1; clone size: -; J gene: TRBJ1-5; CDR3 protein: CATSTRGQSNQPQHF; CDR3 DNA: TGTGCCACCAGTACCCGGGGACAGTCCAATCAGCCCCAGCATTTT
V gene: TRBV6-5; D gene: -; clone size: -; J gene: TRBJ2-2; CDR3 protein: CASFSRWRDTGELFF; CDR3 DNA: TGTGCCAGCTTTTCCCGGTGGCGGGACACCGGGGAGCTGTTTTTT
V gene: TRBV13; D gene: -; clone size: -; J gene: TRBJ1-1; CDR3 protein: CASSLVPGSTEAFF; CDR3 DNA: TGTGCCAGCAGCTTAGTTCCGGGTAGCACTGAAGCTTTCTTT
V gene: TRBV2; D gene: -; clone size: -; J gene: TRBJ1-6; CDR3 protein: CATVGSYNSPLHF; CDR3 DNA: TGTGCCACCGTAGGCTCCTATAATTCACCCCTCCACTTT